Given below is one T cell receptor beta chain in context. Its recognized antigen is unknown. Base qualities are not recorded, but no much larger clone differs from it by a single base. The library came from the immunoSEQ multiplex PCR assay. For the multiplex PCR, a mixture combining 60 forward primers for TCR Vbeta segments and 13 reverse primers for TCR Jbeta segments was used. A multiplex PCR assay on genomic DNA amplified the CDR3 region of rearranged TCR beta genes. The amplified TCR beta libraries were sequenced on the Illumina HiSeq System as 87-base-pair reads. The paper's data handling went like this. A later analysis tallied tens of millions of unique TCR beta chains across the 666 repertoires, and around 12 million of those chains were shared by two or more donors. Raw reads were error-corrected and collapsed into unique sequences by a nearest-neighbor algorithm in which closely related sequences were merged to remove PCR and sequencing errors. CDR3 sequences were aligned to IMGT reference sequences to assign V, D and J gene segments. Each retained sequence needed at least a six-nucleotide match to both a V gene segment and a J gene segment. Rearrangements were classified as productive when the CDR3 lacked stop codons and remained in frame with V and J, and all other rearrangements were classified as non-productive. CDR3 was defined by IMGT convention, running from the second conserved V-encoded cysteine to the conserved J-encoded phenylalanine. The earlier analysis of about 530 of the donors excluded any sequence lacking an unambiguous match to a single V gene segment. An earlier analysis of almost 600 of the donors classified V segments as functional when productive rearrangements were above 56.7% and as segregating when the standard deviation between donors was above 5%. A statistical classification framework was built for diagnosing cytomegalovirus status from the catalog of TCR beta chain sequences. A later analysis assigned V and J genes by comparing TCR nucleotide sequences with IMGT/GENE-DB human TR gene sequences. Using the TCRdist pipeline, a later analysis assigned CDR3 sequences along with most-parsimonious VDJ recombination scenarios. A later analysis defined each TCR beta chain by its CDR3 amino acid sequence plus V-gene family, and excluded reads lacking a unique V-gene family. As a way to deal with suspected cross-contamination and a sequencing artifact, a later analysis dropped over 550 nucleotide sequences that were highly shared and had low generation probability. In a later analysis, a clonal expansion index was calculated for each public chain from normalized within-repertoire ranks of inferred template counts. A later analysis computed generation probabilities with a VDJ recombination model fitted to out-of-frame rearrangements, and checked the results against IGoR. Hypergeometric tests were used in a later analysis to score TCR-TCR, TCR-HLA and TCR-CMV co-occurrence, with a repertoire-size bias correction applied to the TCR pairs. In a later analysis, false discovery rates were estimated by permuting HLA or CMV assignments 20 times. In a later analysis, co-occurring TCRs were grouped using DBSCAN, with TCRdist sequence similarity added in when clustering inside HLA-allele-positive subsets. Repertoires with fewer than 30,000 or more than 120,000 public chains, plus five repertoires with anomalous nucleotide sharing, were excluded from co-occurrence clustering. This is the immuneACCESS table as TCRdb keeps it, with only in-frame sequences that have V and J called. A part of the clones is gone; compared with another copy, unresolved V genes explain less than half, and the rest is unexplained. D and trimming were read from the DNA, whereas the V and J calls and clone size are those reported in that table. Recorded for this sample are around 200,000 clones; about 80% of them occurred a single time. Clones ranked in the top ten supply under 2.5% of the sample.

The entry originates in a study of cytomegalovirus exposure and HLA in healthy donors (dated by TCRdb to 2015 to 2018). For context, the study as a whole: An earlier analysis of 587 of the donors reported approximately 280 Gb of sequence data and approximately 120 million unique TCR beta sequences obtained from approximately 180 million T cells. Using immunosequencing, the study profiled T cell repertoires from some 670 subjects and related those repertoires to cytomegalovirus serostatus. Donor age, sex, ethnicity and CMV serostatus were compiled together with the repertoire data. Rather than using new phenotypic data, the later analysis identified candidate immune exposures from TCR beta sequences and from how often those sequences occurred across donors. A later analysis re-examined previously published TCR beta repertoires from hundreds of donors and added high-resolution HLA genotyping to investigate patterns of TCR occurrence. A later genetic analysis took genome-wide SNP genotypes for about 65% of the roughly 670 donors and used that subset as a discovery cohort. The genetic ancestry cluster associated with self-reported Caucasian donors included roughly four fifths of the roughly 360 genotyped donors. HLA typing covered class I and class II loci at four-digit resolution. Every repertoire in the discovery cohort had been generated on one and the same sequencing platform. Because of strong linkage in the cohort, a few DR-DQ haplotypes were treated as single units for association and clustering. To predict cytomegalovirus infection status, the study combined high-throughput TCR immunosequencing, statistical association of individual TCRs with disease status, and machine learning. Across roughly 420 genotyped donors of the cohort, an average of approximately 240,000 unique TCR beta nucleotide sequences per donor were sequenced, and roughly 20% of those sequences were non-productive. In an earlier analysis of about 590 of the donors, high-throughput TCR beta sequencing was used to judge whether each TCR beta V gene segment behaved as functional or pseudogenic. A separate validation cohort of approximately 120 different subjects was used in addition to the roughly 670-subject first cohort. The study aimed to test whether cataloging public T cell receptors could reveal signatures of past pathogen exposure. Typing coverage varied by locus: about 620-630 donors for A, B, C, DRB1 and DQB1; roughly 510 for DQA1; approximately 610 for DPA1; approximately 490 for DPB1. Around 320 gigabases of sequencing data and approximately 93 million unique TCR sequences were included in an early release covering about 620 HLA-typed donors. Broad study findings and their caveats: In a later genetic analysis, a missense DCLRE1C variant was associated with V-gene and J-gene trimming of TCR beta chains, and the association was replicated in an independent cohort. Presence/absence analyses assumed roughly uniform sequencing depth across donors, an assumption that may not hold. While some public TCRs were present in many individuals, most TCR sequences turned up only very rarely across donors. Because counts were too low, 15 or so rarely observed V segments, including chromosome 9 orphons, were excluded from the earlier analysis of a few hundred of the donors. A later analysis found that TCR association rates varied across HLA loci, with DRB1 alleles showing the most associated TCRs and HLA-C alleles the fewest. For the cohort, immune exposure information was limited to CMV serostatus. In vitro tests confirmed that three of the cytomegalovirus-associated TCR beta chains recognize cytomegalovirus antigens. According to a later analysis, most CMV-associated TCR beta chains appeared to be HLA-restricted, and the HLA associations seemed to be driven largely by CMV exposure. A further reported finding was that TCR beta sequences accurately predicted the HLA-A and HLA-B alleles for most subjects in the first cohort. Compared with equally common non-associated chains, HLA-associated TCR beta chains in a later analysis were more clonally expanded and had lower generation probabilities. The cohort was sequenced for TCR beta chains only, and without alpha or paired-chain data the features that could be detected were limited. A later genetic analysis reported fewer N-insertions in productive TCRs among donors in an Asian-associated ancestry cluster than the roughly 650-donor mean. HLA typing was unavailable for some donors at each locus, so association tests used only the typed subset. At a false discovery rate of 0.05, a later analysis linked under 20,000 TCR beta sequences to specific HLA alleles. In an earlier analysis of 587 of the donors, most TCR beta V segments were observed in productive rearrangements about 90% or about 30% of the time, broadly matching IMGT annotations. According to the authors, the approach could potentially be generalized to other disease states and immunological phenotypes. The classifier was reported to diagnose cytomegalovirus status with high specificity and sensitivity in both the original cohort and the validation cohort. Some IMGT-functional V segments, including TRBV6-2 and TRBV6-3, could not be told apart with the 87-base-pair reads, so those segments were excluded. A total of 164 TCR beta chains were listed by the study as associated with cytomegalovirus. Correlated functional status among segregating V segments might be attributable to linkage disequilibrium, but an unknown experimental factor could not be ruled out. Several of the top co-occurrence clusters appeared to be linked to parvovirus B19, influenza, CMV and Epstein-Barr virus, according to a later analysis. A group of highly shared sequence variants was considered likely to be a technical artifact of the sequencing pipeline. Assigning TCR associations to individual alleles was difficult when HLA alleles, especially DR and DQ, strongly co-occurred.

CDR1 SNHLY and CDR2 FYNNEI were looked up in the germline V gene. CDR3 length: 15 amino acids, cysteine to phenylalanine. The retained sequence is limited to the CDR3, 45 bases, with the frame set at the first base. Trimming removed 5 bases from V and 4 bases from J; the gene matches leave 8 bases unexplained. The cohort was made up of approximately 700 healthy bone marrow donors. Cohort members were all nominally healthy when sampled, although unrecorded immune exposures were likely present. The donor tested CMV seropositive and was one of the 289 seropositive cohort members. Each donor provided a peripheral blood sample, and peripheral blood mononuclear cells were used for TCR beta sequencing. Genomic DNA extraction from the blood cell samples was performed with the Qiagen DNeasy Blood Extraction Kit.

This TCR was recovered from a woman in her 30s in good health and CMV-seropositive. The chain is assembled from TRBV2 and TRBJ1-2; 9 central bases correspond to TRBD1. What was sequenced was PBMCs. CDR3 sequence: CASSSRGTGTYGYTF. The sequenced DNA is TGTGCCAGCAGTTCAAGGGGGACAGGGACCTATGGCTACACCTTC. With all but the CDR3 taken from the reference TRBV2 and TRBJ1-2 genes, the full variable domain is: EPEVTQTPSHQVTQMGQEVILRCVPISNHLYFYWYRQILGQKVEFLVSFYNNEISEKSEIFDDQFSVERPDGSNFTLKIRSTKLEDSAMYFCASSSRGTGTYGYTFGSGTRLTVV.